These 9 T cell receptor beta chains were all obtained from the same sample, sequenced in a study of radiotherapy plus CTLA-4 blockade in lung cancer. Generated by immunoSEQ multiplex PCR, the TCRdb table keeps only in-frame clones and is missing some. The sample yields 75,000 to 100,000 clones, 65% to 85% seen once. Sequenced here: peripheral blood, sampled from a patient treated with radiotherapy plus ipilimumab. The receptors originated from a human donor with non-small cell lung cancer who had a partial response to radiotherapy plus ipilimumab. Some clones in this sample may be carry-over from other donors' samples.

This clone was seen a handful of times. The V and J genes are TRBV7-2 and TRBJ2-1; no firm D call. Trimming cost V 5 bases and J 7 bases, with 3 bases left between them. Germline V gene sequence: CDR1 SGHTA, CDR2 FQGNSA. The CDR3 is 10 residues long. The CDR3 is CASSINEQFF. CDR3 nucleotide sequence: TGTGCCAGCAGCATAAATGAGCAGTTCTTC.

The chain combines TRBV18 with TRBJ2-3, with 9 bases identical to TRBD2. In germline, CDR1 is KGHSH, CDR2 LQKENI. J lost 0 bases, V lost 4 bases, and 5 bases had no gene match. CDR3 length: 16 residues. The DNA for the CDR3 is TGTGCCAGCTCACAGATTAGCGGGAGTAGCACAGATACGCAGTATTTT. Protein sequence: CASSQISGSSTDTQYF.

The chain combines TRBV7-2 with TRBJ2-1; TRBD1 matches 8 bases. CDR3 length equals 16 residues. Germline trimming cut 2 bases from V and 8 bases from J; bases unmatched to any gene: 11. The V gene's germline CDR1 is SGHTA and CDR2 FQGNSA. CDR3 residues: CASSLSGGQGCHEQFF. The CDR3 bases are TGTGCCAGCAGCTTATCCGGAGGACAGGGTTGTCATGAGCAGTTCTTC. The whole variable domain, filled in from reference TRBV7-2 and TRBJ2-1, reads GAGVSQSPSNKVTEKGKDVELRCDPISGHTALYWYRQSLGQGLEFLIYFQGNSAPDKSGLPSDRFSAERTGGSVSTLTIQRTQQEDSAVYLCASSLSGGQGCHEQFFGPGTRLTVL.

The CDR3 is CASSLDDVSMNEQFF. The CDR3 bases are TGCGCCAGCAGCTTGGATGACGTTAGCATGAATGAGCAGTTCTTC. V and J are TRBV5-1 and TRBJ2-1; no definite D call. Germline V CDR1 and CDR2: SGHRS, YFSETQ. With 0 bases removed from V and 7 bases from J, the gap between germline ends came to 14 bases. CDR3 length equals 15 residues. Drawing the rest from reference TRBV5-1 and TRBJ2-1, the complete variable domain is KAGVTQTPRYLIKTRGQQVTLSCSPISGHRSVSWYQQTPGQGLQFLFEYFSETQRNKGNFPGRFSGRQFSNSRSEMNVSTLELGDSALYLCASSLDDVSMNEQFFGPGTRLTVL.

V usage is TRBV7-2 and J usage is TRBJ2-7, with 8 bases that match TRBD2. Per the germline V gene, CDR1 is SGHTA and CDR2 is FQGNSA. V shed 5 bases and J 4 bases; nucleotides not matched to a gene: 10. The CDR3 is made up of 15 amino acids. The chain's CDR3 is CASSPRAGERYEQYF. CDR3 DNA: TGTGCCAGCAGCCCTCGAGCGGGGGAGCGTTACGAGCAGTACTTC.

The chain couples TRBV4-2 to TRBJ2-1; maybe TRBD2 (6 bases). Germline CDR1 reads LGHNA; CDR2 reads YNFKEQ. V shed 4 bases and J shed 2 bases, with 15 bases lying between them. This CDR3 has 16 amino acids. The CDR3: CASSPRPGTPYNEQFF. CDR3 coding DNA: TGTGCCAGCAGCCCCAGGCCCGGGACTCCCTACAATGAGCAGTTCTTC.

This clone occurred once. The rearrangement links TRBV15 to TRBJ1-6; TRBD1 matches 9 bases. Trimming at V came to 3 bases and at J to 7 bases, leaving 4 bases not matched to a gene. CDR1 and CDR2 (germline): LNHNV, YYDKDF (reference sequence). This CDR3 is built from 15 residues. The CDR3 bases are TGTGCCACCAGCAGGGACAGGGGTTCGAATTCACCCCTCCACTTT. Translating it yields CATSRDRGSNSPLHF.

V usage is TRBV5-5 and J usage is TRBJ1-1, with a possible D match to TRBD1 (6 bases). V shed 3 bases and J shed 1 base, with 13 bases lying between them. Germline CDR1 and CDR2: SGHKS and YYEKEE (reference sequence). This CDR3 is 15 amino acids long. DNA of the CDR3: TGTGCCAGCAGCTCGCATGCAGGGGAGAACACTGAAGCTTTCTTT. Translated, it gives CASSSHAGENTEAFF.

The chain employs TRBV29-1 and TRBJ1-1; perhaps TRBD1 as D (6 bases). This CDR3 comprises 13 residues. Germline V gene data show CDR1 as SQVTM and CDR2 as ANQGSEA. Trimming pared 4 bases from V and 4 bases from J, leaving 13 bases between. The CDR3 sequence: CSVGRGGGTEAFF. Written as DNA, the CDR3 is TGCAGCGTTGGGAGGGGAGGGGGCACTGAAGCTTTCTTT.